A selection of T cell receptor beta chains follows, all from one sample in a study of blood T cell repertoires in COVID-19. Only in-frame clones appear in the TCRdb table, and some are missing; sequencing was by immunoSEQ multiplex PCR. The sample records roughly 100,000 clones, 87% being singletons. The sequenced material came from peripheral blood. The receptor source for this set is a man in his fifties with active COVID-19. The conserved cysteine and the conserved F or W are not part of the CDR3 here.

j_call	v_call	cdr3_aa
TRBJ2-7	TRBV7-2	ASSSIRDSYEQY
TRBJ1-1	TRBV3-1/TRBV3-2	ASSQVRQGASEAF
TRBJ2-4	TRBV2	ASSDRRGTKNIQY
TRBJ1-4	TRBV6-2/TRBV6-3	ASSKSSGQINEKLF
TRBJ1-1	TRBV5-1	ASSVGTGEAF
TRBJ1-3	TRBV5-1	ASSWFSGGPGNTIY
TRBJ1-1	TRBV5-1	ASSWVTGPNTEAF
TRBJ1-6	TRBV19	ASSTVGTGTTPLH
TRBJ1-1	TRBV18	ASSRGTGVIVGNTEAF
TRBJ2-7	TRBV5-6	ASSFPGLNSYEQY
TRBJ2-5	TRBV12-3/TRBV12-4	ASSRDIQETQY
TRBJ2-2	TRBV19	ASSIRARGNTGELF
TRBJ2-2	TRBV9	ASSAGTATGELF
TRBJ1-5	TRBV18	ASSPEHANQPQH
TRBJ1-3	TRBV5-5	ASSPADRELGNTIY
TRBJ1-4	TRBV7-9	ASNSDREAGKLF
TRBJ1-6	TRBV30	AWGQVYNSPLH
TRBJ2-2	TRBV4-1	ASSQDPAGNTGELF
TRBJ2-7	TRBV4-2	ASSPRGAGYEQY
TRBJ1-1	TRBV28	ATLLQSATEAF
TRBJ2-7	TRBV5-3	ARSRRSGGAREQY
TRBJ1-4	TRBV3-1/TRBV3-2	ASSLTGASEKLF
TRBJ2-7	TRBV7-8	ASSLLSGAGPTYEQY
TRBJ2-7	TRBV7-2	ASSLLGAGVTYEQY
TRBJ2-3	TRBV5-3	ARSTNTDTQY
TRBJ2-1	TRBV19	ASRAQGLSSYNEQF
TRBJ2-2	TRBV9	ASSVETASGTGELF
TRBJ1-4	TRBV3-1/TRBV3-2	ASSRGGRNEKLF
TRBJ2-1	TRBV5-5	ASTSRQGSYNEQF
TRBJ2-5	TRBV12-3/TRBV12-4	ASSLGQLETQY
TRBJ1-1	TRBV11-2	ASTLTDGTGEAF
TRBJ1-1	TRBV11-2	ASSLGGQGVEAF
TRBJ1-4	TRBV28	ASSRQTSTIKKLF